This T cell receptor beta chain was retrieved from a study of technical replicates of blood from several donors (dated by TCRdb to 2016 to 2017). Library generation was performed with the immunoSEQ multiplex PCR assay. Entries here come from immuneACCESS through TCRdb and include only in-frame sequences with V and J called. Some clones fail to appear in such tables; in the studies checked, an unresolved V gene covers under half of the shortfall, and the cause of the remainder is unknown. The sample contains 76,000 or so clones, around nine tenths of them found a single time. The top ten clones comprise approximately 0.25% of the sample. Comment on this clone: Its antigen target is currently unknown. No much larger clonotype is one base removed from it; base qualities were not supplied.

The sequenced material came from T cells isolated from PBMCs. The sequence was obtained from a human donor in good health.

The DNA is as follows: TGTGCCTGGAGTGTACAGGCCTCCTATAATTCACCCCTCCACTTT. Translated, it gives CAWSVQASYNSPLHF. The chain is made from TRBV30 and TRBJ1-6; a tentative D call is TRBD1 (5 bases match). CDR1 and CDR2, looked up from the germline V gene (reference sequence), are GTSNPN and SVGIG. The CDR3 covers 15 residues, taking in both the cysteine and the phenylalanine. This entry keeps only the CDR3 DNA: 45 bases, framed from base 1. V is clipped by 0 bases and J by 0 bases, and the sequence between their germline boundaries is 6 bases long. Reference TRBV30 and TRBJ1-6 genes cover what lies past the CDR3, so the full variable domain is SQTIHQWPATLVQPVGSPLSLECTVEGTSNPNLYWYRQAAGRGLQLLFYSVGIGQISSEVPQNLSASRPQDRQFILSSKKLLLSDSGFYLCAWSVQASYNSPLHFGNGTRLTVT.